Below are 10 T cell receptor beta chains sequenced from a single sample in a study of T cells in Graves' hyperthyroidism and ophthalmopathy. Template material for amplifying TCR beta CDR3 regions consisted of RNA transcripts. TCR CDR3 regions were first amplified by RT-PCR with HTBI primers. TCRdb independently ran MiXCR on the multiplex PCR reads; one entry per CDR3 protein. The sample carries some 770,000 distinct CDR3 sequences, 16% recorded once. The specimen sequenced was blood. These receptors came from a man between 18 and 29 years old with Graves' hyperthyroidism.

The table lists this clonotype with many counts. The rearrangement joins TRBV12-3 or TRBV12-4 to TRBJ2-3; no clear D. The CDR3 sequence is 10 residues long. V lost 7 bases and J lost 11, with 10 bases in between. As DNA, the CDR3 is TGTGCCAGCAACCCCCGGGTGCAGTATTTT. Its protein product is CASNPRVQYF.

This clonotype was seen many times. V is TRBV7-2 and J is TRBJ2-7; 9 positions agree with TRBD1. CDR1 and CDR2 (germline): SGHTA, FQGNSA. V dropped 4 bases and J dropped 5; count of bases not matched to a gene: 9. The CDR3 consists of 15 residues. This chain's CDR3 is CASSSQGQGFDEQYF. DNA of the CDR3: TGTGCCAGCAGCTCGCAGGGACAGGGATTCGACGAGCAGTACTTC.

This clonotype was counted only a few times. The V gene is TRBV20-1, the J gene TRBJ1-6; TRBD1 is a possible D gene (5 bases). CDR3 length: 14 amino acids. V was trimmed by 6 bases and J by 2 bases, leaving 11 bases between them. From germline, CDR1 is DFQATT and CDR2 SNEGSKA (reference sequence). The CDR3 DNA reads TGCAGTGCCCAGGGTGGCCCCTATAATTCACCCCTCCACTTT. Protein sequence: CSAQGGPYNSPLHF.

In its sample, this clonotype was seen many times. The CDR3 DNA is TGTGCCAGCAGCCAAGGGCTTACTTCCTCTGAGCAGTTCTTC. The encoded protein is CASSQGLTSSEQFF. The genes are TRBV3-1 and TRBJ2-1; D is unclear. The germline V and J ends were trimmed by 1 base and 9 bases, with 13 bases remaining between them. The CDR3 has 14 residues. Germline V gene sequence: CDR1 LGHDT, CDR2 YNNKEL (reference sequence).

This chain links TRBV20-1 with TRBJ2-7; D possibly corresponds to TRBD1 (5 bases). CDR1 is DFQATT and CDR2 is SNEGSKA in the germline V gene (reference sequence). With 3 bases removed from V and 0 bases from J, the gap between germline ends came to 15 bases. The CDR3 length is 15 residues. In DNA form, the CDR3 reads TGCAGTGCTAGCCGACAGAAACCCCTCTCCTACGAGCAGTACTTC. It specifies CSASRQKPLSYEQYF.

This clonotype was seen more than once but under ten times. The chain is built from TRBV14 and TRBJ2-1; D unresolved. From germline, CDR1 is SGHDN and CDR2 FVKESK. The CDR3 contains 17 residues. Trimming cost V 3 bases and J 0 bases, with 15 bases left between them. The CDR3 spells CASSHPGRPSSYNEQFF. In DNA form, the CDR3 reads TGTGCCAGCAGCCATCCCGGACGTCCGAGCTCCTACAATGAGCAGTTCTTC.

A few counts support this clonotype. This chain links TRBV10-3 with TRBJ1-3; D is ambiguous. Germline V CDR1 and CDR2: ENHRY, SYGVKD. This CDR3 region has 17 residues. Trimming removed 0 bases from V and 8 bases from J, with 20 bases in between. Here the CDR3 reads CAISESRHSISGDTIYF. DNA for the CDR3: TGTGCCATCAGTGAGTCGCGTCACAGCATCTCTGGGGACACCATATATTTT.

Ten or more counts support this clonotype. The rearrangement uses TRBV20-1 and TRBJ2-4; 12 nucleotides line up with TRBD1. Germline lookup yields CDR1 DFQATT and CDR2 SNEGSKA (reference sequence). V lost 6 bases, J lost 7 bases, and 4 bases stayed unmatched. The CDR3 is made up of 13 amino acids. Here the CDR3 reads CSAPGQGANIQYF. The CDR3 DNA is TGCAGTGCGCCGGGACAGGGGGCCAACATTCAGTACTTC.

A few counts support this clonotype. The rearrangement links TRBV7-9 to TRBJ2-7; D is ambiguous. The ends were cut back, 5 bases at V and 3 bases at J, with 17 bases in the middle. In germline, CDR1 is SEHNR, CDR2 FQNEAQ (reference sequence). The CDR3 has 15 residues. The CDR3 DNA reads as TGTGCCAGCAGCCCTTCTCTATATTCCTACTACGAGCAGTACTTC. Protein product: CASSPSLYSYYEQYF.

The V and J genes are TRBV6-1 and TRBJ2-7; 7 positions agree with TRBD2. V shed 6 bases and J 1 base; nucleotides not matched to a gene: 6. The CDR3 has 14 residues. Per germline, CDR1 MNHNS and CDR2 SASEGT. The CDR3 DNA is TGTGCCAGCAGCCATCGACTAGCTTCCTACGAGCAGTACTTC. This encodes CASSHRLASYEQYF.